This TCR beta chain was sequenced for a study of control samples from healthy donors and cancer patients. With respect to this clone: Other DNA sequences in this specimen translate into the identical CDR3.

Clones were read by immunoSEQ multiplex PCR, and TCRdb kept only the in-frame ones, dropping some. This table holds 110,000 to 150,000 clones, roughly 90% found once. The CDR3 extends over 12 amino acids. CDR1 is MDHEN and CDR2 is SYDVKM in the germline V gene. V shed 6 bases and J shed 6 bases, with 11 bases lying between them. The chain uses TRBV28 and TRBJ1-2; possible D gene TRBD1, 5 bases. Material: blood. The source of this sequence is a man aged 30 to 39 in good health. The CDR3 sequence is CASSPSRDGYTF. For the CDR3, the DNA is TGTGCCAGCAGCCCAAGCAGGGATGGCTACACCTTC.